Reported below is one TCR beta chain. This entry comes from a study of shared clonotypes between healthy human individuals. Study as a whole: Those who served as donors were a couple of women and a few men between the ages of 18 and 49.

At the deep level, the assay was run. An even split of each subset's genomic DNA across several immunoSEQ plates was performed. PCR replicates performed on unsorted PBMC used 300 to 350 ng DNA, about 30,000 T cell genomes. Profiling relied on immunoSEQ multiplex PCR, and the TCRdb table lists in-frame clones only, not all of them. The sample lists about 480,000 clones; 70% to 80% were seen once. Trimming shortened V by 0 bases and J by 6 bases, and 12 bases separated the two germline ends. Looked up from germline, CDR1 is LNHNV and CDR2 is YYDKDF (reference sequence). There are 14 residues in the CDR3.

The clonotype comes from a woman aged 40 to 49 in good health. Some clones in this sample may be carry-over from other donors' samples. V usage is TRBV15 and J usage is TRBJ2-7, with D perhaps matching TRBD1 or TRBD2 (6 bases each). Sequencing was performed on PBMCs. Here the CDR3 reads CATSREAGDSEQYF. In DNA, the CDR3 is TGTGCCACCAGCAGAGAGGCAGGGGACTCCGAGCAGTACTTC.